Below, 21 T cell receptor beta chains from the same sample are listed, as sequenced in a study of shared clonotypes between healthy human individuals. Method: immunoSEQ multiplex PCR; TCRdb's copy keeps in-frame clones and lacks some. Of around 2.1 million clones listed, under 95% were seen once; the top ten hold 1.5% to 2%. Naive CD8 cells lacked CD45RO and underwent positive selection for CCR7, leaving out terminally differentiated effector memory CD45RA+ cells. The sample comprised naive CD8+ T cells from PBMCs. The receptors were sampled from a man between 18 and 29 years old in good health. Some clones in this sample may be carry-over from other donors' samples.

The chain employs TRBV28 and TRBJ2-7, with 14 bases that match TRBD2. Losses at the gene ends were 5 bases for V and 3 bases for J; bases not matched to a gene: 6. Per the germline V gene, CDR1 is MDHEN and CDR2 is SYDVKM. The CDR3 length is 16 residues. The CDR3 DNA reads TGTGCCAGCAGTGTCGGACTAGCGGGGGGATTCTACGAGCAGTACTTC. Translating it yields CASSVGLAGGFYEQYF.

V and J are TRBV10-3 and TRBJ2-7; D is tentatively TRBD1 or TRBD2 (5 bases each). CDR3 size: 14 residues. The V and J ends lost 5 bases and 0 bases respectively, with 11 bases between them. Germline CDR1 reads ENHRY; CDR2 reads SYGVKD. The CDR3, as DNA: TGTGCCATCAGTAGGGACCCACACTCCTACGAGCAGTACTTC. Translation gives CAISRDPHSYEQYF.

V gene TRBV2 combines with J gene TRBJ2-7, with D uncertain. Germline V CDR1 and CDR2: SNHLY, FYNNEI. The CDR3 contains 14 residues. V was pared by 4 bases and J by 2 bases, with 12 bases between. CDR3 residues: CASSVRLFPYEQYF. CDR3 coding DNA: TGTGCCAGCAGTGTGCGGCTCTTCCCCTACGAGCAGTACTTC.

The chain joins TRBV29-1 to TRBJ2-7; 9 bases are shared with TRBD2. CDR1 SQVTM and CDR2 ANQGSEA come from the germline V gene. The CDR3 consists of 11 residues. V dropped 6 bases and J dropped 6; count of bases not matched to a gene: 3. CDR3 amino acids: CSVAGGTEQYF. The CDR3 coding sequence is TGCAGCGTAGCGGGAGGCACCGAGCAGTACTTC.

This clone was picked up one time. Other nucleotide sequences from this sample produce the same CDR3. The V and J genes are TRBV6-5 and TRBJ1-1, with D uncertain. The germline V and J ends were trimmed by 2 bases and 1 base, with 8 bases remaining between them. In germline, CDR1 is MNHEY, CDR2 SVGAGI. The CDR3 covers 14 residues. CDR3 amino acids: CASSYGAGNTEAFF. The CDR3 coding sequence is TGTGCCAGCAGTTACGGTGCCGGGAACACTGAAGCTTTCTTT.

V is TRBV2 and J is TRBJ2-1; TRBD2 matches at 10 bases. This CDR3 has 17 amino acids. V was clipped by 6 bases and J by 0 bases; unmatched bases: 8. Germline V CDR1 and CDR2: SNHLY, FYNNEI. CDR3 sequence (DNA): TGTGCCAGCAGAGCCGGACTAGCGGACAGCTCCTACAATGAGCAGTTCTTC. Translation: CASRAGLADSSYNEQFF.

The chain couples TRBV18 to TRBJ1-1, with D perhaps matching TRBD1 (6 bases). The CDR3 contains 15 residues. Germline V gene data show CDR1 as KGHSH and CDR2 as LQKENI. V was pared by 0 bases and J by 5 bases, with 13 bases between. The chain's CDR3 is CASSPPSGARTEAFF. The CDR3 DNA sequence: TGTGCCAGCTCACCACCGTCGGGGGCCCGAACTGAAGCTTTCTTT.

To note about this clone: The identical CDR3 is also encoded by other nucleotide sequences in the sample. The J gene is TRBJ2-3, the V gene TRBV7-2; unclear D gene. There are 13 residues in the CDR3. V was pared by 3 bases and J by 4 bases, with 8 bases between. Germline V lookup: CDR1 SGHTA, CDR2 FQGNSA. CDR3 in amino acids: CASSLVSSDTQYF. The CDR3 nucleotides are TGTGCCAGCAGCTTGGTCTCTTCAGATACGCAGTATTTT.

The CDR3 is CASSQDRASGGNEQFF. Here the CDR3 DNA reads TGTGCCAGCAGCCAAGATAGGGCTAGCGGGGGCAATGAGCAGTTCTTC. This chain connects TRBV4-2 to TRBJ2-1; 10 nucleotides align to TRBD2. After removal of 0 bases from V and 6 bases from J, the junction contained 5 bases not matched to a gene. The CDR3 extends over 16 amino acids. CDR1 is LGHNA, CDR2 YNFKEQ, per germline.

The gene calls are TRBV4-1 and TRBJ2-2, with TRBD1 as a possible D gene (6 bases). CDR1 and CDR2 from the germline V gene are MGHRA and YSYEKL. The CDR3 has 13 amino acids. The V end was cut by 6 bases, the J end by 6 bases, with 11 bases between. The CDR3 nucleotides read TGCGCCAGCAGTCGCGACAGGCCCGGGGAGCTGTTTTTT. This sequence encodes CASSRDRPGELFF.

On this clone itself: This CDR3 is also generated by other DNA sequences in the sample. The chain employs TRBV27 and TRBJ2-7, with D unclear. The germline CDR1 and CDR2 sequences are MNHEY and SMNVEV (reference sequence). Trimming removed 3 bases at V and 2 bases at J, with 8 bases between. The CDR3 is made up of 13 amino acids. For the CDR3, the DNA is TGTGCCAGCAGTTTGGGGAAAACCTACGAGCAGTACTTC. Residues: CASSLGKTYEQYF.

The CDR3: CASSRRISNTEAFF. CDR3 nucleotide sequence: TGTGCCAGCAGCCGACGGATATCGAACACTGAAGCTTTCTTT. This chain uses TRBV28 with TRBJ1-1; no clear D gene. V lost 6 bases, J lost 1 base, and 12 bases lay in between. The CDR3 contains 14 residues. Germline CDR1 and CDR2: MDHEN and SYDVKM.

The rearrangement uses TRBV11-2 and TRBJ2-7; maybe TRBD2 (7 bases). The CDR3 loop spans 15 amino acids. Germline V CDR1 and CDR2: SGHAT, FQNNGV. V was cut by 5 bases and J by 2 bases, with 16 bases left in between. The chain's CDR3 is CASSPIRGATYEQYF. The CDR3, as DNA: TGTGCCAGCAGCCCCATCCGGGGGGCGACCTACGAGCAGTACTTC.

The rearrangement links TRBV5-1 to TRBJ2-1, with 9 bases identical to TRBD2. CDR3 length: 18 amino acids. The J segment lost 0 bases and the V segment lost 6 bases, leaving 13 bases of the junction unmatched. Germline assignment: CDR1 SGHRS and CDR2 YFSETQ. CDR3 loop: CASTGLEREVHSYNEQFF. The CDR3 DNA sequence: TGCGCCAGCACCGGACTTGAGCGGGAGGTCCACTCCTACAATGAGCAGTTCTTC.

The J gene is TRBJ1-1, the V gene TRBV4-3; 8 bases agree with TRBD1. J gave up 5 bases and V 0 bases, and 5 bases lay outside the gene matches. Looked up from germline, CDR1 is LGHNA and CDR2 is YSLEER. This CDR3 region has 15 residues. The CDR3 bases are TGCGCCAGCAGCCAAGAACGGACAGGGAGGACTGAAGCTTTCTTT. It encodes CASSQERTGRTEAFF.

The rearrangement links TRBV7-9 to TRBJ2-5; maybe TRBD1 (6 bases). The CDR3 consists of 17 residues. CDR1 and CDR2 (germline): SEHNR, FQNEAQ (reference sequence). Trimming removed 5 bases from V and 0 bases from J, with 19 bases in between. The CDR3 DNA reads TGTGCCAGCAGCCCTCGACGGGACATTTCGTACCAAGAGACCCAGTACTTC. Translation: CASSPRRDISYQETQYF.

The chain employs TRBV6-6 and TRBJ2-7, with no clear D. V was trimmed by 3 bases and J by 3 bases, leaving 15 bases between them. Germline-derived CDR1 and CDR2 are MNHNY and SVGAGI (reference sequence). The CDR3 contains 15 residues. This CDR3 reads CASSYTPGPFYEQYF. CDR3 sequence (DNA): TGTGCCAGCAGTTATACCCCAGGACCCTTCTACGAGCAGTACTTC.

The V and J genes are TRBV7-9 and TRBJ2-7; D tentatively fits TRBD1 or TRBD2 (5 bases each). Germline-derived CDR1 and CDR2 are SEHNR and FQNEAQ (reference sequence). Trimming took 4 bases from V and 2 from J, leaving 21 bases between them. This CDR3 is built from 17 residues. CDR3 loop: CASSYIYPGPVAYEQYF. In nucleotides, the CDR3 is TGTGCCAGCAGCTACATTTATCCGGGACCGGTAGCCTACGAGCAGTACTTC.

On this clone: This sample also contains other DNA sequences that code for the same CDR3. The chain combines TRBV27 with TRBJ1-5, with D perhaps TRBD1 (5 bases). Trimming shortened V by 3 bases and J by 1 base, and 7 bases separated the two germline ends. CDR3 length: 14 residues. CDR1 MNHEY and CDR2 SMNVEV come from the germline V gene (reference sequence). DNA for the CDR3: TGTGCCAGCAGTTTCCGGGACAGCAATCAGCCCCAGCATTTT. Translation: CASSFRDSNQPQHF.

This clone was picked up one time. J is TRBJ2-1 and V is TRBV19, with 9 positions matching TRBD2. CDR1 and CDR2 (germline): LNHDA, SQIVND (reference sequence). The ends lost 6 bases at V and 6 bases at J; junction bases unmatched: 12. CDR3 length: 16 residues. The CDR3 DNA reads TGTGCCAGTAGGCCAGCCCTAGCGGGACCGATCAATGAGCAGTTCTTC. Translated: CASRPALAGPINEQFF.

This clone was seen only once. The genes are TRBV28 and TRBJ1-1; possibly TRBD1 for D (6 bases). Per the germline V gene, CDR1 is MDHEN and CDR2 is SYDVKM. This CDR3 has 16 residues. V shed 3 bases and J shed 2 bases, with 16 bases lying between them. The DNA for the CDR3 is TGTGCCAGCAGTTTTCGGGGGGGCGCAGGAAACACTGAAGCTTTCTTT. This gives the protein CASSFRGGAGNTEAFF.